This T cell receptor (beta chain) was found in a study of cytomegalovirus exposure and HLA in healthy donors. Details on this clone: Its antigen is as yet unknown.

Trimming removed 5 bases at V and 1 base at J, with 12 bases between. CDR1 is SGHRS and CDR2 is YFSETQ in the germline V gene. The CDR3 has 14 residues. PCR was performed using 60 Vbeta and 13 Jbeta primers. Per the authors' pipeline: A follow-up analysis tallied around 80 million unique TCR beta chains, roughly 11 million shared. The assay was immunoSEQ multiplex PCR, and TCRdb's table has in-frame clones only and misses some. V and J calls and clone size are as listed in that table; D and trimming were resolved from the DNA. The repertoire holds more than 95,000 clones, 65% to 80% seen once, with around 5.3% in the top ten. Study conclusions and caveats: Later findings reportedly placed an Asian-associated ancestry cluster below the approximately 630-donor mean for N-insertions. An assumption of roughly uniform sequencing depth across donors underlay the presence/absence analyses.

This TCR was sampled from a male donor in good health and CMV-seronegative. Sequencing was carried out using PBMCs. The V call is TRBV5-1, the J call TRBJ2-5, with a possible D match to TRBD1 (5 bases). This CDR3 reads CASSLQVPQETQYF. Written as DNA, the CDR3 is TGCGCCAGCAGTTTACAGGTCCCCCAAGAGACCCAGTACTTC.